This TCR beta chain stems from a study of T cell repertoires in cytomegalovirus infection. Background on the study: A matching HLA type, together with CMV infection, was signaled by public TCR beta signatures.

TCRdb redid the calling of the reads with MiXCR, one entry per CDR3 protein. The sample yields approximately 250,000 distinct CDR3 sequences, 6.5% seen once. This clonotype was seen repeatedly, ten times or more. The antigen is unknown. Whole-study results and caveats: Public TCR beta family frequency separated CMV-and-HLA carriers, including in an independent cohort. CMV-specific TCR beta clonotypes restricted by HLA-C were the ones dominating the ex vivo response.

Trimming removed 2 bases from V and 3 bases from J, with 17 bases in between. The CDR3 has 16 amino acids. The germline CDR1 and CDR2 sequences are SQVTM and ANQGSEA. The chain combines TRBV29-1 with TRBJ2-1, with D perhaps TRBD1 or TRBD2 (5 bases each). The sample comprised PBMCs. This clonotype was sampled from a human donor in good health (CMV status not recorded). Some clones in this sample may be carry-over from other donors' samples. Here the CDR3 DNA reads TGCAGCGTTGAACCCGGGACGGGCGACCGCTACAATGAGCAGTTCTTC. Its protein product is CSVEPGTGDRYNEQFF.